The T cell receptor beta chain under discussion was sequenced for a study of breast tumors, draining lymph nodes, adjacent tissues. This clonotype is classed as medium-sized. TCRdb recomputed calls from the multiplex PCR reads with MiXCR, one row per CDR3 protein. The data hold roughly 13,000 distinct CDR3 sequences, with about 56% observed a single time. The sequencing sample was made of tumor-adjacent breast tissue. The sequence was obtained from a female donor with breast cancer. Some clones in this sample may be carry-over from other donors' samples.

The CDR3 loop is CASSVLVGDTQYF. CDR3 nucleotide sequence: TGTGCCAGCAGCGTGCTGGTGGGGGATACGCAGTATTTT. The chain employs TRBV9 and TRBJ2-3, with D uncertain. Trimming shortened V by 2 bases and J by 6 bases, and 10 bases separated the two germline ends. Germline lookup yields CDR1 SGDLS and CDR2 YYNGEE. This CDR3 spans 13 amino acids.